This T cell receptor (beta chain) was sequenced for a study of blood T cell repertoires in COVID-19. Overall study context: Samples representing acute and convalescent COVID-19 were sourced from the United States, Italy and Spain. Sample material is recorded as cDNA or gDNA derived from T cells, B-cell-depleted T cells, or PBMCs.

Here immunoSEQ multiplex PCR was the method, and the copy in TCRdb shows in-frame clones only, minus some. The sample lists a few hundred thousand clones, over 75% occurring once. The CDR3 covers 17 residues. Trimming took 2 bases from V and 1 from J; bases not matched to a gene: 10. Germline V gives CDR1 LNHNV, CDR2 YYDKDF (reference sequence). The sample consisted of peripheral blood. V is TRBV15 and J is TRBJ1-1; 7 bases map to TRBD1. The receptor was isolated from a man aged 45-65 years with active or convalescent COVID-19. CDR3 bases: TGTGCCACCAGCAGACCCTACAACAACAGGGGGAACACTGAAGCTTTCTTT. Its protein is CATSRPYNNRGNTEAFF. Drawing the rest from reference TRBV15 and TRBJ1-1, the complete variable domain is DAMVIQNPRYQVTQFGKPVTLSCSQTLNHNVMYWYQQKSSQAPKLLFHYYDKDFNNEADTPDNFQSRRPNTSFCFLDIRSPGLGDTAMYLCATSRPYNNRGNTEAFFGQGTRLTVV.